This record concerns one T cell receptor beta chain sequence. The antigen it binds to is not known. The sample holds no much larger clone one base away, and base qualities are not on file. V sheds 6 bases and J sheds 0 bases, leaving 12 bases between their ends. Via the germline V gene, CDR1 is ENHRY and CDR2 SYGVKD. The CDR3 runs 14 residues from the cysteine to the phenylalanine. The kept DNA is CDR3 alone, 42 bases in frame from the first base. The data originate from a study of shared clonotypes between healthy human individuals (dated by TCRdb to the early 2020s). About the investigation overall: The cohort included a few men and a couple of women between 18 and 49 years of age. For each donor, CD4 naive and CD4 memory were each given three plates, CD8 naive was given two plates, and CD8 memory was given one plate. The study deeply sequenced blood TCR repertoires of about five healthy adults to estimate repertoire size and the extent of clonotype sharing between individuals. To increase sequencing depth and limit assay-specific biases, TCR repertoire library preparation and sequencing were carried out by different laboratories using diverse techniques. Each donor's leukapheresis produced roughly between about 0.8 and 10 billion PBMCs. Broader findings and caveats from the paper: Because the study included only a small number of donors, the genetic and exposure-history diversity represented was limited. Incomplete sequencing was indicated by rarefaction of sorted-subset datasets, despite the large sequencing depth. Pairwise subsampling indicated that sequencing depth was expected to affect the degree of clonotype sharing among donors. Only blood was sampled, and tissue TCR repertoires likely differ from those in blood. Across a few donors, around 5.4% of naive CD4, around 3.3% of naive CD8, 2.3% of memory CD4, and 0.4% of memory CD8 clonotypes were shared. Compared with non-shared clonotypes, clonotypes shared by all four sorted-subset donors had higher generation probabilities. Naive subsets generally had larger estimated clonotype richness than memory subsets did.

CD8 naive samples were obtained by positive selection for CCR7 among CD45RO-negative cells, yielding a CD45RA+CCR7+ population from which TemRA cells were excluded. Healthy HIV-negative adults with no recently reported acute infections or vaccinations were included as donors. All donors were Caucasian adults living in Nashville, Tennessee, USA. Blood was obtained by leukapheresis, after which PBMCs were separated by Ficoll-Histopaque density gradient centrifugation and cryopreserved in liquid nitrogen vapor phase. Analytical flow cytometry was used to check the purity and quantity of every magnetically sorted T cell population. From each sorted fraction, genomic DNA was isolated and quantified by UV absorbance on a Nanodrop 2000c. TCR CDR3 regions were amplified from genomic DNA by multiplex PCR using the deep immunoSEQ assay. For each cell subset, the extracted genomic DNA was distributed evenly across all wells of several immunoSEQ 96-well plates, and each plate served as one replicate. For sorted subsets, roughly 190 ng of genomic DNA, equivalent to about 30,000 T cell genomes, went into each replicate PCR. The purified libraries were quantified using a Qubit 3.0 fluorometer, sized with a Bioanalyzer 2100, and then quantified again using the KAPA Library Quantification kit. A separate single-read 150-cycle Illumina NextSeq 550 flow cell was used to sequence each immunoSEQ 96-well plate. The paper's processing steps were these. Because the immunoSEQ output included only junctional sequences and no quality scores, the filtering could not be the same as the filtering used for full-length reads. Sequences were annotated with PyIR, a Python wrapper for IgBLAST v1.9, using IMGT germline references to assign V/J genes and CDR3. Reads were filtered out if the reads had weak V/J assignments (E-value above 1e-6), no CDR3, stop codons, out-of-frame junctions, or ambiguous translated residues. A V3J clonotype was defined by an identical inferred V gene, J gene, and CDR3 amino acid sequence. Percentage overlap between repertoires was calculated by dividing the number of shared unique clonotypes by the size of the smaller repertoire. Richness of each repertoire was evaluated using RTK rarefaction, the Chao1 estimator, and Recon v2.1 estimates of unobserved clonotypes. Generation probabilities were computed with OLGA for all TCRbeta clonotypes obtained by the gDNA method from a handful of donors. TCRdb took this table from immuneACCESS and kept in-frame rearrangements with V and J called. Such tables lack part of the clones; where checked against another copy, unresolved V genes explain under half of the gap, and the rest is unexplained. The DNA gave D and trimming, while V, J and clone size come from that table. This sample lists millions of clones; about 95% were detected once. The ten largest clones capture around 1.1% of the sample.

In this chain, TRBV10-3 is recombined with TRBJ2-7; the D gene is unclear. The sequence was collected from a man aged 18 to 35 in good health. The sequenced sample was naive CD8+ T cells sorted from blood. According to the study, the label for this sample's cell subset or site signals: CD45RA+CCR7+. CDR3 sequence: CAIRIDPVSYEQYF. At the DNA level, the sequence is TGTGCCATCAGGATCGACCCCGTCTCCTACGAGCAGTACTTC.